Sequencing of this TCR beta chain was carried out in a study of cytomegalovirus exposure and HLA in healthy donors. On the study more broadly: The same platform as the approximately 730 first-cohort repertoires was used for the 100 to 150 validation repertoires, a later analysis reported.

Findings and limits, study-wide: Through in vitro validation, three CMV-associated chains were shown to be specific for CMV antigens. Reports showed the classifier diagnosing cytomegalovirus status with high specificity and sensitivity.

Repertoires were generated with immunoSEQ multiplex PCR, while TCRdb's copy carries only in-frame clones and drops some. Of 200,000 or so clones listed, approximately 88% are singletons. The germline CDR1 and CDR2 sequences are KGHSH and LQKENI. V was trimmed by 1 base and J by 7 bases, leaving 16 bases between them. The CDR3 has 16 amino acids. Details on this clone: As yet, its antigen is unknown.

The sequencing sample was made of PBMCs. This clonotype was sampled from a man aged 18-30 years in good health and CMV-seropositive. This chain links TRBV18 with TRBJ2-2, with TRBD2 as a possible D gene (5 bases). CDR3 nucleotide sequence: TGTGCCAGCTCACCACAGAGGGTTGGATTCGGCGGGGAGCTGTTTTTT. Translation gives CASSPQRVGFGGELFF. The full variable domain, rest sourced from reference TRBV18 and TRBJ2-2, is NAGVMQNPRHLVRRRGQEARLRCSPMKGHSHVYWYRQLPEEGLKFMVYLQKENIIDESGMPKERFSAEFPKEGPSILRIQQVVRGDSAAYFCASSPQRVGFGGELFFGEGSRLTVL.